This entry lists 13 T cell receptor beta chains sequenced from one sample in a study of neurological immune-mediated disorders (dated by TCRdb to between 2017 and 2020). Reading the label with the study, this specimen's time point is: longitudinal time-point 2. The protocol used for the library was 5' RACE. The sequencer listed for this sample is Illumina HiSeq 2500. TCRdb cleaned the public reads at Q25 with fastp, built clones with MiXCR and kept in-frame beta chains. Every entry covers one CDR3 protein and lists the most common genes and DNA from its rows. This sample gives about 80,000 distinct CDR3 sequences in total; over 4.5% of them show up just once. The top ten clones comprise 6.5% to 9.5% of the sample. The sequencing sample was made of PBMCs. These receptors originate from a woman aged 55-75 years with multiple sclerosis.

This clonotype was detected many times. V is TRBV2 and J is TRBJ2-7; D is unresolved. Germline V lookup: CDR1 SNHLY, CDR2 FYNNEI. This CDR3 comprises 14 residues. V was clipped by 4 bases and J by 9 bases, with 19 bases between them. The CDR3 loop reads CASSVQANYDGQYF. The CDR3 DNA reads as TGTGCCAGCAGTGTTCAGGCTAACTACGATGGGCAGTACTTC.

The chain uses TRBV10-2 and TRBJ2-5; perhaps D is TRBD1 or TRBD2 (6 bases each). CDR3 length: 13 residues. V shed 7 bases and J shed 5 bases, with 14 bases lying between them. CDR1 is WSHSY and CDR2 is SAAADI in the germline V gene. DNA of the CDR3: TGCGCCAGCACCCTGGAGGGGGTGGAGACCCAGTACTTC. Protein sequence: CASTLEGVETQYF.

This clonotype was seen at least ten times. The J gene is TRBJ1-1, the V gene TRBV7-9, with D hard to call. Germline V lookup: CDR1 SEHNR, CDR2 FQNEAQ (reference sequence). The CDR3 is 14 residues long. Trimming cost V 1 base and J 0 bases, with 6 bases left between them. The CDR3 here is CASSLETMNTEAFF. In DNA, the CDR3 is TGTGCCAGCAGCTTAGAGACTATGAACACTGAAGCTTTCTTT.

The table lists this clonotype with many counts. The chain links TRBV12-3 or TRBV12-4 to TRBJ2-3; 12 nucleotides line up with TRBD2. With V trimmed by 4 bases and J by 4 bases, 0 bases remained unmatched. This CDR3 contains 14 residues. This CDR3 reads CASSSSGGADTQYF. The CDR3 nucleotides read TGTGCCAGCAGTTCTAGCGGGGGGGCAGATACGCAGTATTTT.

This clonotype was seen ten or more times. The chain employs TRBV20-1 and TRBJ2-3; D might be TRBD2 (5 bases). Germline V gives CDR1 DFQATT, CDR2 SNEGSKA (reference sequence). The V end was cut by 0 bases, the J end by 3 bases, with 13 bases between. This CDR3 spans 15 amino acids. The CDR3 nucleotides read TGCAGTGCTAGAGATCCGGGAAAGGGAACAGATACGCAGTATTTT. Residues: CSARDPGKGTDTQYF.

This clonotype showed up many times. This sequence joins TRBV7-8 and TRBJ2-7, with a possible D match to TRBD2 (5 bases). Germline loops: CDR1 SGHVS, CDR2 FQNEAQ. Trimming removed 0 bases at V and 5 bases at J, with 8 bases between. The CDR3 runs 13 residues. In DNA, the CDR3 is TGTGCCAGCAGCTTAGCAGGGAGAAACGAGCAGTACTTC. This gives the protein CASSLAGRNEQYF.

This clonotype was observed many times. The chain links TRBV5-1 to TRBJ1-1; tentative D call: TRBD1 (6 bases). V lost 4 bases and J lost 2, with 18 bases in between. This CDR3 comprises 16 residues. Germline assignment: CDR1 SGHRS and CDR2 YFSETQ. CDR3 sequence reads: CASSITPGHLNTEAFF. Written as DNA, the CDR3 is TGCGCCAGCAGCATAACTCCGGGACACCTAAACACTGAAGCTTTCTTT.

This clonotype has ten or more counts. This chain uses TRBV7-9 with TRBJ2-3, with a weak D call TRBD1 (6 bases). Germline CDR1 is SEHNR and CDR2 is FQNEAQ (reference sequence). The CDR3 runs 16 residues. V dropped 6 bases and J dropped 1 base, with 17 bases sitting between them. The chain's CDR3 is CASRDTHEGGTDTQYF. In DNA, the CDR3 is TGTGCCAGCAGGGACACCCACGAGGGGGGCACAGATACGCAGTATTTT.

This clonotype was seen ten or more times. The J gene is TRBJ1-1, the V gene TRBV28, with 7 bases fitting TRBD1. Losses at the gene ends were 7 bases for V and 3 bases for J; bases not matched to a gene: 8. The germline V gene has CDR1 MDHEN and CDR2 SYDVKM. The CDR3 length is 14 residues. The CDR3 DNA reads TGTGCCAGCACCCGGGACAGCCTTTACACTGAAGCTTTCTTT. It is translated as CASTRDSLYTEAFF. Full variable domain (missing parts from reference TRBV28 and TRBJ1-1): DVKVTQSSRYLVKRTGEKVFLECVQDMDHENMFWYRQDPGLGLRLIYFSYDVKMKEKGDIPEGYSVSREKKERFSLILESASTNQTSMYLCASTRDSLYTEAFFGQGTRLTVV.

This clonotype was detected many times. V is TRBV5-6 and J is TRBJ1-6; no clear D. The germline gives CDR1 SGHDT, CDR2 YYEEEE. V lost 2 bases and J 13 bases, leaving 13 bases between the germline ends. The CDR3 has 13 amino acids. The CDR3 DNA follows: TGTGCCAGCAGCTTACCCTCCAAATCGCCCCTCCACTTT. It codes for CASSLPSKSPLHF.

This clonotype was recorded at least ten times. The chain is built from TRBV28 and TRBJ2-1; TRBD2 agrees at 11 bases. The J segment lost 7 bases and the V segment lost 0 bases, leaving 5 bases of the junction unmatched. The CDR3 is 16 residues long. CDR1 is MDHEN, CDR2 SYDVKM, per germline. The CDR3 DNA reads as TGTGCCAGCAGTTTATGGGGTAGCGGGGGGGAGAATGAGCAGTTCTTC. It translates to CASSLWGSGGENEQFF. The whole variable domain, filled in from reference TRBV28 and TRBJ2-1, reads DVKVTQSSRYLVKRTGEKVFLECVQDMDHENMFWYRQDPGLGLRLIYFSYDVKMKEKGDIPEGYSVSREKKERFSLILESASTNQTSMYLCASSLWGSGGENEQFFGPGTRLTVL.

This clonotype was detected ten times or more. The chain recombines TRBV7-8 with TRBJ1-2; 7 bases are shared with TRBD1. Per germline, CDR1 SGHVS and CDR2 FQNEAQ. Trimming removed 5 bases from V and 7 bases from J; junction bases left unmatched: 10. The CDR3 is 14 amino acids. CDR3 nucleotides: TGTGCCAGCAGCCCAACGACAGGGCAAAGTGGCTACACCTTC. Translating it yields CASSPTTGQSGYTF.

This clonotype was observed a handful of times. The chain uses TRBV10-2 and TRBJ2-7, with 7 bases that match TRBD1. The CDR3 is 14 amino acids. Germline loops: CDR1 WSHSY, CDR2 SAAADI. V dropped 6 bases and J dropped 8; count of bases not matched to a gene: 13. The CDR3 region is CASSEGTVTSKQYF. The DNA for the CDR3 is TGCGCCAGCAGCGAAGGGACAGTGACCTCGAAGCAGTACTTC.